A selection of T cell receptor beta chains follows, all from one sample in a study of T-cell reconstitution after alpha-beta-depleted transplantation in children. TCRdb recomputed calls from the PCR reads with MiXCR, one row per CDR3 protein. The sample has around 300,000 distinct CDR3 sequences, almost 8% seen once; the top ten hold approximately 9%. The sample in question was peripheral blood, obtained 360 days after TCRalphabeta/CD19-depleted stem cell transplant. These receptors all come from a female patient under 10 years old who had a stem cell transplant for Fanconi anemia, so the T cells may come from the graft donor. The CDR3 runs from the conserved cysteine through the conserved F or W.

cdr3_aa j_call v_call
CASSQDPQGHSPLHF TRBJ1-6 TRBV4-2
CASSERLVTDTQYF TRBJ2-3 TRBV2
CSARDSHTDTQYF TRBJ2-3 TRBV20-1
CASSSGGGGSANYGYTF TRBJ1-2 TRBV7-2
CASNLGRGPSVHEQYF TRBJ2-7 TRBV13
CASSGTWEAGELFF TRBJ2-2 TRBV6-1
CASSPRGDRSWGYTF TRBJ1-2 TRBV5-5
CASSHIGAAGGEQYF TRBJ2-7 TRBV4-3
CASRSQISGREYEQYF TRBJ2-7 TRBV12-3/TRBV12-4
CASSKDTWGLAGVNNEQFF TRBJ2-1 TRBV3-1
CASSREGGGTDTQYF TRBJ2-3 TRBV7-3
CASSPGDYSNQPQHF TRBJ1-5 TRBV12-3/TRBV12-4
CASSPGTDQETQYF TRBJ2-5 TRBV5-5
CASSQAPTRSYEQYF TRBJ2-7 TRBV3-1
CASSRTEFYEQYF TRBJ2-7 TRBV7-2
CASSLASRAVF TRBJ2-7 TRBV12-3/TRBV12-4
CASSFVQGSQETQYF TRBJ2-5 TRBV28
CASSGLAGFYEQYF TRBJ2-7 TRBV2
CASSGEQGVGNQPQHF TRBJ1-5 TRBV19
CSARPGGGERVLGYGYTF TRBJ1-2 TRBV20-1
CSVGQGTDSPLHF TRBJ1-6 TRBV29-1
CSSSLAADSYEQYF TRBJ2-7 TRBV7-9
CASSLDRGGLQGTEAFF TRBJ1-1 TRBV5-6
CASSSDRGPKLPEAFF TRBJ1-1 TRBV7-9
CSADIGGHGPYEQYF TRBJ2-7 TRBV20-1
CASSYSDGGNEQFF TRBJ2-1 TRBV6-5
CASSSSAPMQYF TRBJ2-7 TRBV7-2
CASSLGVGANTGELFF TRBJ2-2 TRBV7-3
CASSISRRENTEAFF TRBJ1-1 TRBV5-4
CASSDPREKLFF TRBJ1-4 TRBV2
CASSQEAGRLNEQFF TRBJ2-1 TRBV3-1
CASSLRGGRSTEAFF TRBJ1-1 TRBV5-6
CASSDRATEKLFF TRBJ1-4 TRBV12-3/TRBV12-4
CASSLYVTEAFF TRBJ1-1 TRBV28
CSARTLATDTQYF TRBJ2-3 TRBV20-1
CASSLDPGRGTDTQYF TRBJ2-3 TRBV5-1
CASSLVIGAEAFF TRBJ1-1 TRBV11-2
CASSEVWGATEAFF TRBJ1-1 TRBV6-1
CASSQDRDLLAKNIQYF TRBJ2-4 TRBV3-1
CASSAGLAGEEDSTDTQYF TRBJ2-3 TRBV13
CASSLTRLAGSSVETQYF TRBJ2-5 TRBV7-3
CSARGPTSGGTWYEQYF TRBJ2-7 TRBV20-1
CASSLIHGTSLDTQYF TRBJ2-3 TRBV7-2
CSAARDRGLGNQPQHF TRBJ1-5 TRBV20-1
CASSPGWLALTYEQYF TRBJ2-7 TRBV3-1
CSARGQPDTQYF TRBJ2-3 TRBV20-1